This TCR beta chain was obtained from a study of graft-versus-host responses after intestinal transplantation. The V segment lost 1 base and the J segment 11 bases; nucleotides outside the gene matches: 3. The CDR3 is 12 residues long. Germline V gives CDR1 SGHAT, CDR2 FQNNGV. Libraries were prepared by immunoSEQ multiplex PCR; TCRdb keeps only in-frame clonotypes and omits some of them. The table has tens of thousands of clones, roughly 88% seen once. Whole-study findings and limits: Individuals carrying graft-donor T cell macrochimerism showed high graft-versus-host to host-versus-graft clonal ratios in allografts. GvH clones appeared in recipient marrow, some first in ileum or blood.

Of note for this clone: Its matching antigen is unknown.

This TCR was recovered from a human donor who received an intestinal transplant. The chain couples TRBV11-2 to TRBJ2-3; 7 nucleotides agree with TRBD2. This specimen consisted of unstimulated CD4+ T cells sorted from spleen or lymph node cells, obtained before intestinal transplant. The DNA for the CDR3 is TGTGCCAGCAGCTTAGGTGGGGGGGGGCAGTATTTT. The encoded protein is CASSLGGGGQYF.